This TCR beta chain was observed in a study of shared clonotypes between healthy human individuals. As processed by the authors: Sequence data from immunoSEQ were junction-only and lacked quality scores; consequently, filtering differed. Only in-frame clones appear in the TCRdb table, and some are missing; sequencing was by immunoSEQ multiplex PCR. V and J calls and clone size are given by that table; D and trimming were obtained from the DNA. Among roughly 2.5 million clones, around 94% were seen once, and the ten largest hold roughly 0.14%. The CDR3 is made up of 14 amino acids. Germline CDR1 SEHNR, CDR2 FQNEAQ (reference sequence). The ends lost 2 bases at V and 8 bases at J; junction bases unmatched: 5.

The V call is TRBV7-9, the J call TRBJ2-1; 8 bases are shared with TRBD2. The sample comprised naive CD4+ T cells sorted from blood. Documented subset: CD45RA+ positively selected. The sequence derives from a young man in good health. The DNA of the CDR3 is TGTGCCAGCAGCTTATCGGGGGGGCCCGATGAGCAGTTCTTC. Its translation: CASSLSGGPDEQFF.